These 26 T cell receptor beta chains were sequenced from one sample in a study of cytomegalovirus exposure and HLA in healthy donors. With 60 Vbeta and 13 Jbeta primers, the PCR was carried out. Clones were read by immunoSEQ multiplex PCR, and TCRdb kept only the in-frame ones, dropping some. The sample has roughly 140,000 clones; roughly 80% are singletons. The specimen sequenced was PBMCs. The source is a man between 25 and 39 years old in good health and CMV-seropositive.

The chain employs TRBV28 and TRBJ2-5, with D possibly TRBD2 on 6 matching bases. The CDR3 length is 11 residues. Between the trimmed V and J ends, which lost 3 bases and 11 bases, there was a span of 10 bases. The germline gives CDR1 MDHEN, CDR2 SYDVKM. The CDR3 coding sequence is TGTGCCAGCAGTTTGCGTCGGGAGCAGTACTTC. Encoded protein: CASSLRREQYF.

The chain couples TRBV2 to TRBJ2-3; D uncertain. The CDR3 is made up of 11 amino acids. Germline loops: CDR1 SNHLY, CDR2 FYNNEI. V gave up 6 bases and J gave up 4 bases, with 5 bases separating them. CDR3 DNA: TGTGCCAGCAGGGAGTCAGATACGCAGTATTTT. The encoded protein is CASRESDTQYF.

The CDR3: CASFEQGEAFF. The DNA of the CDR3 is TGTGCCAGCTTCGAACAGGGGGAAGCTTTCTTT. The chain uses TRBV21-1 and TRBJ1-1; whether TRBD1, the table's D call, matches the DNA was not checked. TRBV21-1 is a pseudogene. The CDR3 loop spans 11 amino acids.

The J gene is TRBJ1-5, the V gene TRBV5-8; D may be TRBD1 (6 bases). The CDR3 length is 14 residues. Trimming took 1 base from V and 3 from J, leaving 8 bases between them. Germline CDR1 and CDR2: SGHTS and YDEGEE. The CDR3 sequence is CASSLWTDNQPQHF. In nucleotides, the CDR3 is TGTGCCAGCAGCTTGTGGACAGACAATCAGCCCCAGCATTTT.

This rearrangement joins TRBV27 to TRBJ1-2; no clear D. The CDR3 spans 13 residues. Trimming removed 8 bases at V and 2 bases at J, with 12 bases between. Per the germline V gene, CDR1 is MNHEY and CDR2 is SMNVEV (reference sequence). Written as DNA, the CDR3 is TGTGCCAGCTCAGACAAGGTAAACTATGGCTACACCTTC. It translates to CASSDKVNYGYTF.

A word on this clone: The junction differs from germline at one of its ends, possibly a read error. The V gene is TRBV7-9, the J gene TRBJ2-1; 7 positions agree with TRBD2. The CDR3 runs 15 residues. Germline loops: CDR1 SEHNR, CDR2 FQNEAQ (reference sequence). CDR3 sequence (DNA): TGTTCCAGCAGCTTAGCCAGCGGGGTAGACAATGAGCAGTTCTTC. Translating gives CSSSLASGVDNEQFF.

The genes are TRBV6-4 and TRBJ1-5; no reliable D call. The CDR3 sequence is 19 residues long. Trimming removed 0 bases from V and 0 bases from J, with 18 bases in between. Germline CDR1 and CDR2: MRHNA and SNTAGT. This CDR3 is CASSDSRVPDVDSNQPQHF. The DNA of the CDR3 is TGTGCCAGCAGTGACTCGAGGGTTCCCGACGTGGATAGCAATCAGCCCCAGCATTTT.

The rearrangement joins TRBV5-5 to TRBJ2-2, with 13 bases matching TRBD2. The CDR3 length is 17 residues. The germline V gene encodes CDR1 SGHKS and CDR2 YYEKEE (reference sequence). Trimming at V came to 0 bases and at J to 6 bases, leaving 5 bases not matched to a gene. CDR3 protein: CASSLGLAGGWSGELFF. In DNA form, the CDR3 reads TGTGCCAGCAGCTTGGGACTAGCGGGAGGTTGGTCCGGGGAGCTGTTTTTT.

CDR3 protein: CASSLLAGGGTGELFF. CDR3 bases: TGTGCCAGCAGCTTACTAGCGGGAGGAGGCACCGGGGAGCTGTTTTTT. This rearrangement joins TRBV5-4 to TRBJ2-2; 12 bases fit TRBD2. After removal of 2 bases from V and 4 bases from J, the junction contained 3 bases not matched to a gene. Germline CDR1 and CDR2: SGHNT and YYREEE (reference sequence). CDR3 length: 16 residues.

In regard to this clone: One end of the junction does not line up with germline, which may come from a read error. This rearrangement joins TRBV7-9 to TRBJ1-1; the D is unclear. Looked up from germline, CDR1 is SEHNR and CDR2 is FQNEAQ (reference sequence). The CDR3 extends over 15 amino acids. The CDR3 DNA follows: TGTTCCAGCAGCCCCCCGTCGAGAGCGAACACTGAAGCTTTCTTT. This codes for CSSSPPSRANTEAFF.

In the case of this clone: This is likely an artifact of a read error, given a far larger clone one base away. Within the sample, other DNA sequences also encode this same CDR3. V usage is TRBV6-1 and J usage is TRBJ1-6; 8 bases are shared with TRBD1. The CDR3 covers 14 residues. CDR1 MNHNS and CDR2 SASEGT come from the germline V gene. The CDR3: CASTEGQDYSPLHF. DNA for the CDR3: TGTGCCAGCACCGAGGGACAGGACTATTCACCGCTCCACTTT.

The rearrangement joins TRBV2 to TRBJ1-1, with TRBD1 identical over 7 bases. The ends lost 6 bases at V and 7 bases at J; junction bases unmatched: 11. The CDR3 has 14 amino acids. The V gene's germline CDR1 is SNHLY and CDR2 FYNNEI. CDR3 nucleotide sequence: TGTGCCAGCAGCGTCGACAGGGTTGCACTTGAAGCTTTCTTT. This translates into CASSVDRVALEAFF.

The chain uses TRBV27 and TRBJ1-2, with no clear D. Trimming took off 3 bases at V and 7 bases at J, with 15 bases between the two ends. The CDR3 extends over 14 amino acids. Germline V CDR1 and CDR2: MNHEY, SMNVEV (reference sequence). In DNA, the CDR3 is TGTGCCAGCAGTTTTAACCCCTTTGTTAGTGGCTACACCTTC. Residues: CASSFNPFVSGYTF.

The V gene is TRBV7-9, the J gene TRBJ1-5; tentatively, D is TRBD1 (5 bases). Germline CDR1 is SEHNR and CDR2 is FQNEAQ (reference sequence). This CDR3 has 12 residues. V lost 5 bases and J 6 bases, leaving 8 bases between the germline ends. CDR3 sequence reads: CASSLQGQPQHF. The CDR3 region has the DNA TGTGCCAGCAGCCTTCAGGGTCAGCCCCAGCATTTT.

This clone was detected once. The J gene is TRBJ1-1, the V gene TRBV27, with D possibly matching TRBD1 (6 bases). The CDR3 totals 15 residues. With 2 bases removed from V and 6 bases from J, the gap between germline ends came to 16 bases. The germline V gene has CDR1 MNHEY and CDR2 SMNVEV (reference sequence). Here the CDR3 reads CASSLKQTGSPEAFF. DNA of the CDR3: TGTGCCAGCAGTTTAAAACAGACAGGTTCTCCTGAAGCTTTCTTT.

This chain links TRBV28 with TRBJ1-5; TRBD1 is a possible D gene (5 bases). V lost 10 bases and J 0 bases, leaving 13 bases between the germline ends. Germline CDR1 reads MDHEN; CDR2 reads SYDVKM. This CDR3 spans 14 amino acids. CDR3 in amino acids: CATKRQISNQPQHF. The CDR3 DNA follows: TGTGCCACAAAACGACAGATTAGCAATCAGCCCCAGCATTTT. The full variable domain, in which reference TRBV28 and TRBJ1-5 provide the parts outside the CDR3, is DVKVTQSSRYLVKRTGEKVFLECVQDMDHENMFWYRQDPGLGLRLIYFSYDVKMKEKGDIPEGYSVSREKKERFSLILESASTNQTSMYLCATKRQISNQPQHFGDGTRLSIL.

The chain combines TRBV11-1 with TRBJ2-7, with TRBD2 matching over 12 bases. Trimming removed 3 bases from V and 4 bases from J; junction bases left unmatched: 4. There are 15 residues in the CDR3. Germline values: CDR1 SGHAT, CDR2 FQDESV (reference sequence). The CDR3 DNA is TGTGCCAGCAGCTTGACTAGCGGGAGAACTTACGAGCAGTACTTC. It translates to CASSLTSGRTYEQYF.

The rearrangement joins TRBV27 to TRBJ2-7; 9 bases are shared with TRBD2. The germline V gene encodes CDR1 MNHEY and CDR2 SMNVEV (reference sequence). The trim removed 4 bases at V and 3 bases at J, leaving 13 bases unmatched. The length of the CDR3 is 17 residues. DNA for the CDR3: TGTGCCAGCAGTTGGTTTTTGTTGCGGGGGGGCGTCTACGAGCAGTACTTC. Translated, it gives CASSWFLLRGGVYEQYF.

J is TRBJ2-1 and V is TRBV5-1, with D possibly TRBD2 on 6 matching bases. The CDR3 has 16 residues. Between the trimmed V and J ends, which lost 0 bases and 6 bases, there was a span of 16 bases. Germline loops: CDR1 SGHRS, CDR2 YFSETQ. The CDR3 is CASSLGLGVGGNEQFF. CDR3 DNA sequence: TGCGCCAGCAGCTTGGGACTAGGTGTGGGAGGCAATGAGCAGTTCTTC.

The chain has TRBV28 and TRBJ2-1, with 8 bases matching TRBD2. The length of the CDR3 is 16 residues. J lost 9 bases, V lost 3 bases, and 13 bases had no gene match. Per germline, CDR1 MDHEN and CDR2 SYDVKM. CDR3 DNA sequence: TGTGCCAGCAGTTTGATAGGGACTAGGTTCGGTGGTGAGCAGTTCTTC. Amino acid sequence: CASSLIGTRFGGEQFF.

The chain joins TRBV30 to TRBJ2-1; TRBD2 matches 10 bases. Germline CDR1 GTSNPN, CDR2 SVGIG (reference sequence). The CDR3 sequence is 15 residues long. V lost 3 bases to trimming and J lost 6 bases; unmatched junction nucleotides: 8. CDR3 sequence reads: CAWSALAGVFNEQFF. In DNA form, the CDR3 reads TGTGCCTGGAGCGCCCTAGCGGGAGTTTTCAATGAGCAGTTCTTC.

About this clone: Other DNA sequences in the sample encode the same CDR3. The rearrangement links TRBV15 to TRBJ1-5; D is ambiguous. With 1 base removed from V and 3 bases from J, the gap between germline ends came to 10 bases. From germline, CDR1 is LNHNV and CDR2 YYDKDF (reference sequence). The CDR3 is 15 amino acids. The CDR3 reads CATSRARRHNQPQHF. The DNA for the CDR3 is TGTGCCACCAGCAGAGCCCGCAGACACAATCAGCCCCAGCATTTT. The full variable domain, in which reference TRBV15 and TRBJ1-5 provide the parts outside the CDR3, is DAMVIQNPRYQVTQFGKPVTLSCSQTLNHNVMYWYQQKSSQAPKLLFHYYDKDFNNEADTPDNFQSRRPNTSFCFLDIRSPGLGDTAMYLCATSRARRHNQPQHFGDGTRLSIL.

This CDR3 is CASRGTIYNEQFF. The CDR3 DNA reads TGTGCCAGTAGGGGGACAATCTACAATGAGCAGTTCTTC. The gene calls are TRBV19 and TRBJ2-1; D possibly corresponds to TRBD1 (6 bases). V was shortened by 6 bases and J by 3 bases, with 9 bases between the two germline ends. The CDR3 covers 13 residues. The germline CDR1 and CDR2 sequences are LNHDA and SQIVND (reference sequence).

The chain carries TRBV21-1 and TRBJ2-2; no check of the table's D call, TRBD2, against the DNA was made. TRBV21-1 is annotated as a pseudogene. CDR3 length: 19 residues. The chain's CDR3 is CASSKGWLAGDGSTGELFF. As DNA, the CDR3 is TGTGCCAGCAGCAAAGGGTGGCTAGCGGGAGACGGGAGCACCGGGGAGCTGTTTTTT.

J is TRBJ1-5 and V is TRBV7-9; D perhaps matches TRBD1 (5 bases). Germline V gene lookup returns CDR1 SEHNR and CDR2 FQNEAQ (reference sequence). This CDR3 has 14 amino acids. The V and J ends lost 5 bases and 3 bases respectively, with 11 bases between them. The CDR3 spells CASSSGGDNQPQHF. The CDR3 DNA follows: TGTGCCAGCAGCAGTGGGGGGGACAATCAGCCCCAGCATTTT.

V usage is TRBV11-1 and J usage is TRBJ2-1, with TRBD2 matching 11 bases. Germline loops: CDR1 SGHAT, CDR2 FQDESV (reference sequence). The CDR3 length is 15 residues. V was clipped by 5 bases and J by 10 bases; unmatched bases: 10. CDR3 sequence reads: CASSPRTGLADEQFF. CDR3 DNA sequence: TGTGCCAGCAGCCCCCGGACGGGACTAGCGGACGAGCAGTTCTTC.